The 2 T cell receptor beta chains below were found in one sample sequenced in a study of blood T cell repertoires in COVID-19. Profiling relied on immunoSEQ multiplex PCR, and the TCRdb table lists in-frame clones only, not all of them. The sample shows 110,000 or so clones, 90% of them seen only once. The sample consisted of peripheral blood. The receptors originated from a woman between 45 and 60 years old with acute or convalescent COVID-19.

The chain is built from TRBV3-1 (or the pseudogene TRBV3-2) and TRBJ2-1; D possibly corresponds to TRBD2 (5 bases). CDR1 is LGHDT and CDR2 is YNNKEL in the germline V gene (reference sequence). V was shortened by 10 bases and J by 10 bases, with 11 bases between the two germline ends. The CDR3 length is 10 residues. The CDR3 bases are TGTGCCATCCGGAGGTCCGAGCAGTTCTTC. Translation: CAIRRSEQFF.

The CDR3 region is CASSLGRTVTHEAFF. CDR3 nucleotides: TGTGCCAGCAGCTTGGGTCGGACAGTTACTCATGAAGCTTTCTTT. The rearrangement links TRBV11-1 to TRBJ1-1, with D possibly matching TRBD1 (6 bases). Deletions cut 3 bases from V and 7 bases from J, with 18 bases between. CDR3 size: 15 residues. In germline, CDR1 is SGHAT, CDR2 FQDESV (reference sequence).